This T cell receptor (beta chain) was sequenced during a study of identical twins (dated by TCRdb to the mid-2010s). Regarding the complete study: To test whether fetal clonotypes persist, the study used deep sequencing on TCR alpha and beta repertoires from monozygotic twins, unrelated adults of various ages, and cord blood. Replicate twin experiments were performed at different times using different library preparation protocols to rule out contamination. General findings and caveats noted by the study authors: Fewer insertions were carried by abundant cord blood beta clonotypes, a similar but weaker trend appeared in young adult naive repertoires, and no such trend appeared in memory repertoires. The excess sharing between twins in beta out-of-frame sequences was weaker because fewer shared sequences reduced the signal-to-noise ratio. Conclusions relied on cross-sectional statistical analysis, since the same donors could not be followed over many years. In monozygotic twins, out-of-frame TCR alpha sharing was systematically underestimated by recombination models, although the models agreed with sharing between unrelated individuals. Out-of-frame TCR alpha sequences shared between twins showed an excess of low generation-probability sequences compared with coincidental sharing between unrelated individuals. Invariant T cells such as MAIT and iNKT could partly confound zero-insertion analyses, although diverse VJ usage argued against such confounding for most clonotypes.

This clonotype was counted only a few times. Its antigen has not been determined. No base quality information exists; no much larger clone differs at one position. The germline V gene specifies SNHLY as CDR1 and FYNNEI as CDR2. Trimming removed 1 base from V and 1 base from J, leaving 11 bases between the germline ends. From the cysteine through the phenylalanine, the CDR3 covers 15 amino acids. The read is trimmed to its CDR3 DNA, 45 bases read in frame from base 1. Every donor was a healthy Caucasian. The library was made by 5' RACE. The sequencer listed for this sample is Illumina HiSeq 2000. Template switching added a universal primer binding site, and the final cDNA carried a unique molecular identifier that allowed TCR cDNA molecules to be counted accurately. Specific primers in the conserved constant-segment region were used to synthesize first-strand cDNA for the TCR alpha and beta chains. To control for contamination, every cDNA library was double barcoded, receiving both a SMART-Mk sample barcode and Illumina barcodes. TruSeq adapter sequences along with Illumina sample barcodes were introduced in two successive PCR steps. TCR alpha and beta cDNA libraries were sequenced on the Illumina HiSeq platform with custom primers. The paper's processing steps were these. MiGEC was used to process raw reads and extract unique molecular identifiers, and MiXCR was used to find CDR3 positions. Recombination models were inferred per individual with the repgenHMM and IGoR tools using an EM algorithm. The tcR package in R was used for shared clonotype analysis, with sharing normalized by the product of cloneset sizes. To study raw recombination without the effects of thymic and clonal selection, out-of-frame nonproductive sequences were analyzed. In TCRdb, the public reads were trimmed at Q25 with fastp and aligned with MiXCR, with productive beta chains retained. Rows with one shared CDR3 protein collapse into an entry with the most common genes and DNA. TCRdb, rather than the study authors, made the V and J calls. Recorded for this sample are 1.5 million to 2 million distinct CDR3 sequences; about 32% of them occurred a single time. Clones ranked in the top ten supply over 0.25% of the sample.

The chain couples TRBV2 to TRBJ2-7; TRBD1 could be the D gene, as 5 bases match. The clonotype comes from a newborn girl in good health. The specimen sequenced was cord blood. The DNA reads TGTGCCAGCAGTGAAGGTCCAGGGATTTCCTACGAGCAGTACTTC. This translates into CASSEGPGISYEQYF.